This entry lists 30 T cell receptor beta chains sequenced from one sample in a study of T cells in Graves' hyperthyroidism and ophthalmopathy. RNA transcripts were the template for amplifying TCR beta CDR3 regions. The TCR CDR3 first-round RT-PCR relied on the HTBI primer set. TCRdb recomputed calls from the multiplex PCR reads with MiXCR, one row per CDR3 protein. Here the sample spans fewer than 900,000 distinct CDR3 sequences, 16% being singletons. The sample was blood. The receptor set was obtained from a man aged 18-30 years with Graves' hyperthyroidism.

As for this clonotype: Germline is not matched at one junction end, which may reflect a read error. The J gene is TRBJ2-3, the V gene TRBV7-2; 9 bases line up with TRBD2. Germline values: CDR1 SGHTA, CDR2 FQGNSA. The CDR3 runs 17 residues. The CDR3 is CASSPVIAGASTDMQYF. The CDR3 nucleotides are TGTGCCAGCAGCCCCGTTATAGCGGGGGCTTCCACAGATATGCAGTATTTT. The variable domain in full, with the rest retrieved from reference TRBV7-2 and TRBJ2-3, is GAGVSQSPSNKVTEKGKDVELRCDPISGHTALYWYRQSLGQGLEFLIYFQGNSAPDKSGLPSDRFSAERTGGSVSTLTIQRTQQEDSAVYLCASSPVIAGASTDMQYFGPGTRLTVL.

A note on this clonotype: This may stem from a read error, because a much larger clone lies one nucleotide away. The rearrangement links TRBV10-2 to TRBJ2-7; no reliable D call. CDR3 length: 11 amino acids. V was trimmed by 3 bases and J by 6 bases, leaving 6 bases between them. Germline CDR1 WSHSY, CDR2 SAAADI. The DNA of the CDR3 is TGCGCCAGCAGTGATAACGTCGAGCAGTACTTC. Translation gives CASSDNVEQYF.

The chain recombines TRBV20-1 with TRBJ1-3; D not resolved. This CDR3 comprises 16 residues. Germline V gives CDR1 DFQATT, CDR2 SNEGSKA (reference sequence). The V end lost 3 bases, the J end lost 2 bases, and 17 bases lay between the germline ends. DNA for the CDR3: TGCAGTGCTAGTGACGGATCCCAGCCCCCTGGAAACACCATATATTTT. This gives the protein CSASDGSQPPGNTIYF.

Note on this clonotype: The junction departs from the called germline gene at one end, perhaps through a read error. This chain links TRBV29-1 with TRBJ2-2, with D perhaps TRBD2 (6 bases). This CDR3 has 12 residues. CDR1 SQVTM and CDR2 ANQGSEA come from the germline V gene. The CDR3 reads CSVEGSSGGLFF. The CDR3 nucleotides are TGCAGCGTTGAAGGGAGCTCCGGGGGGCTGTTTTTT.

This clonotype was counted a few times. This CDR3 is CSAPRRAVLNTGELFF. DNA of the CDR3: TGCAGTGCTCCCAGGCGAGCGGTCCTGAACACCGGGGAGCTGTTTTTT. V usage is TRBV20-1 and J usage is TRBJ2-2, with TRBD2 as a possible D gene (5 bases). V lost 5 bases and J 1 base, leaving 17 bases between the germline ends. The CDR3 spans 16 residues. Germline CDR1 DFQATT, CDR2 SNEGSKA (reference sequence).

This clonotype was counted many times. V is TRBV27 and J is TRBJ2-2; D unclear. CDR3 size: 16 residues. Per the germline V gene, CDR1 is MNHEY and CDR2 is SMNVEV (reference sequence). Between the trimmed V and J ends, which lost 3 bases and 3 bases, there was a span of 14 bases. CDR3 sequence: CASSFGFARDTGELFF. The CDR3 DNA reads as TGTGCCAGCAGTTTCGGTTTTGCCCGGGACACCGGGGAGCTGTTTTTT.

V gene TRBV5-4 combines with J gene TRBJ2-7, with a weak D call TRBD2 (5 bases). Germline V lookup: CDR1 SGHNT, CDR2 YYREEE (reference sequence). V was clipped by 0 bases and J by 2 bases, with 15 bases between them. This CDR3 has 16 amino acids. In nucleotides, the CDR3 is TGTGCCAGCAGCTTGGACGGAGGCGGGCTTACCTACGAGCAGTACTTC. Translated: CASSLDGGGLTYEQYF.

This clonotype was counted ten times or more. The CDR3 region is CASSLGLAGDEQFF. CDR3 in DNA: TGTGCCAGCAGCTTAGGGCTAGCGGGCGATGAGCAGTTCTTC. The rearrangement joins TRBV7-9 to TRBJ2-1; 8 bases line up with TRBD2. V trimming: 1 base; J trimming: 8 bases; junction bases outside the gene matches: 4. This CDR3 contains 14 residues. In germline, CDR1 is SEHNR, CDR2 FQNEAQ (reference sequence).

A few counts support this clonotype. The V call is TRBV19, the J call TRBJ2-2, with D perhaps assigned TRBD1 or TRBD2 (6 bases each). CDR1 LNHDA and CDR2 SQIVND come from the germline V gene (reference sequence). This CDR3 region has 13 residues. V gave up 7 bases and J gave up 9 bases, with 15 bases separating them. The CDR3 nucleotides are TGTGCCAGTACCCTAGGGGGGAACCGGGAGCTGTTTTTT. This codes for CASTLGGNRELFF.

This clonotype was observed a few times. The chain carries TRBV6-2 or TRBV6-3 and TRBJ2-2, with D perhaps TRBD1 or TRBD2 (6 bases each). Germline loops: CDR1 MNHEY, CDR2 SVGEGT. Trimming stripped 0 bases from V and 4 bases from J, with 18 bases between. This CDR3 contains 18 residues. The CDR3 DNA follows: TGTGCCAGCAGTTACTCGATCGGAGGGGGAGGATTCACCGGGGAGCTGTTTTTT. The encoded protein is CASSYSIGGGGFTGELFF.

As concerns this clonotype: Since a much larger clone is just one base distant, this may be a read error. V is TRBV6-1 and J is TRBJ2-1, with 7 bases aligning to TRBD2. The CDR3 contains 15 residues. V lost 3 bases, J lost 7 bases, and 9 bases stayed unmatched. Germline CDR1 MNHNS, CDR2 SASEGT. CDR3 residues: CASSEYAGEVNEQFF. The CDR3 DNA sequence: TGTGCCAGCAGTGAGTACGCGGGAGAGGTTAATGAGCAGTTCTTC.

This clonotype has at least ten counts. The V call is TRBV28, the J call TRBJ1-2; 7 bases agree with TRBD1. This CDR3 has 13 residues. J gave up 5 bases and V 5 bases, and 5 bases lay outside the gene matches. In germline, CDR1 is MDHEN, CDR2 SYDVKM. CDR3 nucleotides: TGTGCCAGCAGTCTCCCGGGACAGTATGGCTACACCTTC. Protein sequence: CASSLPGQYGYTF.

This clonotype was counted at least ten times. The chain uses TRBV24-1 and TRBJ1-2; D call uncertain. With 10 bases removed from V and 8 bases from J, the gap between germline ends came to 13 bases. The CDR3 consists of 11 residues. In germline, CDR1 is KGHDR, CDR2 SFDVKD. The chain's CDR3 is CATEQSGGYTF. The CDR3 DNA reads as TGTGCCACGGAACAGTCTGGGGGCTACACCTTC.

This clonotype was picked up many times. The chain links TRBV28 to TRBJ2-2; TRBD2 aligns across 7 bases. CDR3 length equals 16 residues. V was pared by 3 bases and J by 6 bases, with 10 bases of the junction left unmatched. The germline V gene has CDR1 MDHEN and CDR2 SYDVKM. CDR3 nucleotide sequence: TGTGCCAGCAGTTTTCCGCGGACTAGAAGGGCCGGGGAGCTGTTTTTT. Translated, it gives CASSFPRTRRAGELFF.

The V and J genes are TRBV28 and TRBJ2-1, with TRBD1 identical over 7 bases. Germline loops: CDR1 MDHEN, CDR2 SYDVKM. This CDR3 contains 16 residues. Trimming removed 5 bases from V and 1 base from J; junction bases left unmatched: 8. The CDR3 protein is CASSARDSSSYNEQFF. The CDR3 nucleotides read TGTGCCAGCAGTGCAAGGGACAGTTCTTCCTACAATGAGCAGTTCTTC.

This clonotype was seen just once. V and J are TRBV28 and TRBJ2-2, with 8 bases lining up with TRBD2. The CDR3 runs 15 residues. V lost 5 bases and J lost 3; bases outside the gene matches: 5. Germline loops: CDR1 MDHEN, CDR2 SYDVKM. The CDR3 coding sequence is TGTGCCAGCAGTAGTCATAGCGGGGACACCGGGGAGCTGTTTTTT. This translates into CASSSHSGDTGELFF.

The chain combines TRBV28 with TRBJ2-1; D might be TRBD2 (6 bases). The germline V and J ends were trimmed by 2 bases and 6 bases, with 17 bases remaining between them. Germline V gene sequence: CDR1 MDHEN, CDR2 SYDVKM. This CDR3 is 16 amino acids long. DNA of the CDR3: TGTGCCAGCAGTTTAGGCGGGGCTCCCGGACTCAATGAGCAGTTCTTC. Translating it yields CASSLGGAPGLNEQFF.

The chain joins TRBV5-1 to TRBJ2-7; D not certain. CDR1 is SGHRS and CDR2 is YFSETQ in the germline V gene. The CDR3 sequence is 14 residues long. V was shortened by 0 bases and J by 6 bases, with 13 bases between the two germline ends. CDR3 in amino acids: CASSLVRAKSEQYF. The CDR3 DNA reads as TGCGCCAGCAGCTTGGTCCGGGCTAAGTCCGAGCAGTACTTC.

This clonotype was counted only a few times. The chain recombines TRBV10-3 with TRBJ2-1; 10 nucleotides line up with TRBD2. The CDR3 contains 15 residues. V was clipped by 2 bases and J by 6 bases; unmatched bases: 4. CDR1 is ENHRY, CDR2 SYGVKD, per germline. The CDR3 DNA reads as TGTGCCATCAGTGAGAGGACTAGCGGAATCAATGAGCAGTTCTTC. It encodes CAISERTSGINEQFF.

This clonotype was picked up a small number of times. The chain has TRBV19 and TRBJ2-3; 9 bases agree with TRBD2. This CDR3 region has 15 residues. J was trimmed by 6 bases and V by 3 bases; bases with no gene match: 7. Germline V gene lookup returns CDR1 LNHDA and CDR2 SQIVND (reference sequence). The CDR3 protein is CASSMGPSGMDTQYF. CDR3 bases: TGTGCCAGTAGTATGGGGCCTAGCGGGATGGATACGCAGTATTTT.

This clonotype was detected ten times or more. The J gene is TRBJ2-2, the V gene TRBV12-3 or TRBV12-4, with 8 bases aligning to TRBD1. The CDR3 is 15 amino acids. J lost 8 bases, V lost 5 bases, and 10 bases had no gene match. Written as DNA, the CDR3 is TGTGCCAGCAGTCACCGGGACAGGTCTAGAGGGGAGCTGTTTTTT. Translated: CASSHRDRSRGELFF.

The V gene is TRBV5-4, the J gene TRBJ1-2, with D hard to call. The CDR3 runs 17 residues. The V gene lost 2 bases and the J gene lost 0 bases, with 17 bases spanning the gap. Germline V gene data show CDR1 as SGHNT and CDR2 as YYREEE (reference sequence). CDR3 sequence reads: CASSFGFRSRTNYGYTF. CDR3 coding DNA: TGTGCCAGCAGCTTTGGGTTCAGGAGCCGAACTAACTATGGCTACACCTTC.

This clonotype was seen a few times. The chain employs TRBV29-1 and TRBJ2-5; 9 bases are a match to TRBD2. The CDR3 is made up of 12 amino acids. The trim removed 7 bases at V and 4 bases at J, leaving 4 bases unmatched. Germline V lookup: CDR1 SQVTM, CDR2 ANQGSEA. The CDR3 region is CSAPTSGETQYF. Here the CDR3 DNA reads TGCAGCGCCCCGACTAGCGGAGAGACCCAGTACTTC.

This clonotype was seen repeatedly, ten times or more. J is TRBJ2-3 and V is TRBV28; D unresolved. With 2 bases removed from V and 2 bases from J, the gap between germline ends came to 14 bases. Germline CDR1 MDHEN, CDR2 SYDVKM. This CDR3 is 16 amino acids long. CDR3 sequence reads: CASSLVSAENTDTQYF. The CDR3, as DNA: TGTGCCAGCAGTTTAGTGTCAGCCGAAAACACAGATACGCAGTATTTT.

This rearrangement joins TRBV4-1 to TRBJ1-2; 8 bases map to TRBD1. Looked up from germline, CDR1 is MGHRA and CDR2 is YSYEKL. V dropped 1 base and J dropped 3; count of bases not matched to a gene: 4. This CDR3 has 15 residues. For the CDR3, the DNA is TGCGCCAGCAGCCAAGCTGACAGGGGTGACTATGGCTACACCTTC. Its protein product is CASSQADRGDYGYTF.

The rearrangement links TRBV7-9 to TRBJ2-1; 8 nucleotides align to TRBD1. V trimming: 5 bases; J trimming: 8 bases; junction bases outside the gene matches: 8. Germline V gene data show CDR1 as SEHNR and CDR2 as FQNEAQ (reference sequence). The CDR3 consists of 14 residues. The CDR3 reads CASSHSTGDDEQFF. The DNA of the CDR3 is TGTGCCAGCAGCCACTCGACAGGGGACGATGAGCAGTTCTTC.

The chain has TRBV7-2 and TRBJ2-7, with D maybe TRBD2 (6 bases). CDR3 length: 14 amino acids. Germline V gene lookup returns CDR1 SGHTA and CDR2 FQGNSA. V shed 6 bases and J shed 3 bases, with 15 bases lying between them. The CDR3 DNA sequence: TGTGCCAGCAGACTCATGCACGGGGGCTACGAGCAGTACTTC. Translating gives CASRLMHGGYEQYF. The full variable domain, its missing parts supplied by reference TRBV7-2 and TRBJ2-7, is GAGVSQSPSNKVTEKGKDVELRCDPISGHTALYWYRQSLGQGLEFLIYFQGNSAPDKSGLPSDRFSAERTGGSVSTLTIQRTQQEDSAVYLCASRLMHGGYEQYFGPGTRLTVT.

The chain couples TRBV28 to TRBJ2-1, with 10 bases matching TRBD2. The CDR3 extends over 18 amino acids. V lost 3 bases and J lost 7; bases outside the gene matches: 15. Germline lookup yields CDR1 MDHEN and CDR2 SYDVKM. The CDR3 here is CASSFISPASGRPNEQFF. CDR3 in DNA: TGTGCCAGCAGTTTTATTTCCCCAGCTAGCGGGAGACCAAATGAGCAGTTCTTC. The whole variable domain, remainder taken from reference TRBV28 and TRBJ2-1, is DVKVTQSSRYLVKRTGEKVFLECVQDMDHENMFWYRQDPGLGLRLIYFSYDVKMKEKGDIPEGYSVSREKKERFSLILESASTNQTSMYLCASSFISPASGRPNEQFFGPGTRLTVL.

Note on this clonotype: Germline is not matched at one junction end, which may reflect a read error. CDR3 sequence: CVSSPPGYEQFF. As DNA, the CDR3 is TGTGTCAGCTCACCCCCCGGGTATGAGCAGTTCTTC. The genes are TRBV18 and TRBJ2-1; the D is unclear. This CDR3 is 12 amino acids long. Germline-derived CDR1 and CDR2 are KGHSH and LQKENI.

This clonotype was detected many times. Written as DNA, the CDR3 is TGTGCCAGCAGCCAAGATAGCTTGGGAAACGAGCAGTACTTC. Translating it yields CASSQDSLGNEQYF. V usage is TRBV3-1 and J usage is TRBJ2-7; no definite D call. Germline loops: CDR1 LGHDT, CDR2 YNNKEL (reference sequence). V was pared by 0 bases and J by 5 bases, with 11 bases between. This CDR3 spans 14 amino acids.